These 28 T cell receptor beta chains came from one sample sequenced in a study of blood T cell repertoires in COVID-19 (dated by TCRdb to about 2020). The method was the immunoSEQ multiplex PCR assay. TCRdb provides this immuneACCESS table in a form limited to in-frame rearrangements. Some clones are lacking; in checked studies, under half of them reflect an unresolved V gene, and why the rest are absent is not known. Here the sample has around 52,000 clones; 82% occur a single time. The ten largest clones represent around 21% of the sample. Sequenced sample: peripheral blood. All receptors derive from a woman aged 55-69 years with acute or convalescent COVID-19.

The table lists this clone with a count of one. This chain links TRBV9 with TRBJ1-2; possibly TRBD1 for D (5 bases). The CDR3 spans 15 residues. Trimming removed 0 bases at V and 1 base at J, with 10 bases between. The germline gives CDR1 SGDLS, CDR2 YYNGEE. The CDR3 loop reads CASSVAGTGNYGYTF. The DNA for the CDR3 is TGTGCCAGCAGCGTAGCCGGGACTGGTAACTATGGCTACACCTTC.

The gene calls are TRBV27 and TRBJ1-1, with 7 bases identical to TRBD1. The germline CDR1 and CDR2 sequences are MNHEY and SMNVEV (reference sequence). This CDR3 comprises 14 residues. Trimming at V came to 3 bases and at J to 4 bases, leaving 5 bases not matched to a gene. The CDR3 region has the DNA TGTGCCAGCAGTTTTCAAGGGGGCATCACTGAAGCTTTCTTT. The encoded protein is CASSFQGGITEAFF.

The chain links TRBV20-1 to TRBJ1-1; D is uncertain. The CDR3 runs to 11 residues. Germline lookup yields CDR1 DFQATT and CDR2 SNEGSKA (reference sequence). Between the trimmed V and J ends, which lost 4 bases and 7 bases, there was a span of 10 bases. The CDR3 nucleotides read TGCAGTGCTACGGAGATGAATGAAGCTTTCTTT. Translated, it gives CSATEMNEAFF.

This chain links TRBV7-2 with TRBJ1-1; D perhaps matches TRBD1 (5 bases). Germline V lookup: CDR1 SGHTA, CDR2 FQGNSA. V lost 3 bases and J 5 bases, leaving 10 bases between the germline ends. The CDR3 extends over 13 amino acids. CDR3 amino acids: CASSLGGFTEAFF. The CDR3 DNA reads as TGTGCCAGCAGCTTGGGGGGTTTTACTGAAGCTTTCTTT.

The genes are TRBV2 and TRBJ2-1, with unresolved D. Germline loops: CDR1 SNHLY, CDR2 FYNNEI. The CDR3 totals 14 residues. V lost 4 bases and J 8 bases, leaving 15 bases between the germline ends. CDR3 sequence (DNA): TGTGCCAGCAGTGGTTTGGTAGCTGGAGATGAGCAGTTCTTC. Amino acids: CASSGLVAGDEQFF.

The chain carries TRBV19 and TRBJ1-4, with TRBD1 matching over 8 bases. The V gene end was trimmed by 5 bases and the J gene end by 10 bases; junction bases not matched to a gene: 6. Germline V gene sequence: CDR1 LNHDA, CDR2 SQIVND (reference sequence). The CDR3 has 13 residues. The CDR3 DNA reads TGTGCCAGTAGTGATGGACAGGGCGGAAAACTGTTTTTT. It is translated as CASSDGQGGKLFF. The entire variable domain, with the rest obtained from reference TRBV19 and TRBJ1-4, is as follows: DGGITQSPKYLFRKEGQNVTLSCEQNLNHDAMYWYRQDPGQGLRLIYYSQIVNDFQKGDIAEGYSVSREKKESFPLTVTSAQKNPTAFYLCASSDGQGGKLFFGSGTQLSVL.

There are a few counts of this clone. This sequence joins TRBV2 and TRBJ1-6, with 7 nucleotides matching TRBD1. The CDR3 is 13 residues long. V lost 8 bases, J lost 7 bases, and 5 bases stayed unmatched. Germline CDR1 reads SNHLY; CDR2 reads FYNNEI. The CDR3 DNA reads TGTGCCAGCTCACAGGGGTGGAATTCACCCCTCCACTTT. It is translated as CASSQGWNSPLHF. Complete variable domain (other parts from reference TRBV2 and TRBJ1-6): EPEVTQTPSHQVTQMGQEVILRCVPISNHLYFYWYRQILGQKVEFLVSFYNNEISEKSEIFDDQFSVERPDGSNFTLKIRSTKLEDSAMYFCASSQGWNSPLHFGNGTRLTVT.

This chain links TRBV3-1 (or the pseudogene TRBV3-2) with TRBJ2-5, with D maybe TRBD1 (7 bases). V gave up 3 bases and J gave up 4 bases, with 18 bases separating them. The germline CDR1 and CDR2 sequences are LGHDT and YNNKEL (reference sequence). The CDR3 length is 16 residues. CDR3 region: CASSQGRISGGETQYF. The CDR3 DNA reads as TGTGCCAGCAGCCAGGGGAGGATATCAGGGGGAGAGACCCAGTACTTC.

The chain couples TRBV24-1 to TRBJ2-3, with 8 bases matching TRBD1. The germline V gene has CDR1 KGHDR and CDR2 SFDVKD. V shed 4 bases, J shed 4 bases, and the junction held 6 bases outside the gene matches. This CDR3 contains 15 residues. CDR3 loop: CATSDRTGFADTQYF. In nucleotides, the CDR3 is TGTGCCACCAGTGACCGGACAGGGTTCGCAGATACGCAGTATTTT.

Turning to this clone: Mismatch with germline at one junction end may stem from a read error. The rearrangement uses TRBV6-5 and TRBJ1-2, with 10 bases matching TRBD1. Germline V CDR1 and CDR2: MNHEY, SVGAGI. CDR3 length: 15 amino acids. CDR3 amino acids: CASSDSRTGGNGYTF. CDR3 nucleotides: TGTGCCAGCAGTGACTCACGGACAGGGGGAAATGGCTACACCTTC.

This sequence joins TRBV9 and TRBJ2-3, with 10 bases that match TRBD2. The J segment lost 0 bases and the V segment lost 3 bases, leaving 4 bases of the junction unmatched. Germline V gives CDR1 SGDLS, CDR2 YYNGEE. This CDR3 comprises 16 residues. CDR3 sequence (DNA): TGTGCCAGCAGCGGGACTAGCGGAACTAGCACAGATACGCAGTATTTT. Protein: CASSGTSGTSTDTQYF.

The chain recombines TRBV30 with TRBJ1-2; 8 bases map to TRBD1. The germline V gene has CDR1 GTSNPN and CDR2 SVGIG (reference sequence). The CDR3 has 13 amino acids. V dropped 7 bases and J dropped 4; count of bases not matched to a gene: 8. CDR3 bases: TGTGCCTCGGGCAGGGGGCGCCTCTATGGCTACACCTTC. Translating it yields CASGRGRLYGYTF.

Here the CDR3 DNA reads TGTGCCAGCAATCGAAGGGGCCTAAACACCGGGGAGCTGTTTTTT. This gives the protein CASNRRGLNTGELFF. The chain employs TRBV6-5 and TRBJ2-2, with D tentatively TRBD1 (5 bases). The germline V gene encodes CDR1 MNHEY and CDR2 SVGAGI. The CDR3 spans 15 residues. V lost 7 bases and J lost 2, with 14 bases in between.

This clone was observed a few times. V gene TRBV7-9 combines with J gene TRBJ1-6; TRBD1 agrees at 10 bases. There are 16 residues in the CDR3. Unmatched junction bases numbered 10, after V lost 5 bases and J lost 9 bases. CDR1 SEHNR and CDR2 FQNEAQ come from the germline V gene (reference sequence). In DNA, the CDR3 is TGTGCCAGCAGCGACACCGACAGGGGGCGCGGTTCACCCCTCCACTTT. Protein product: CASSDTDRGRGSPLHF.

V gene TRBV30 combines with J gene TRBJ1-2, with TRBD1 matching over 12 bases. The CDR3 totals 16 residues. With 4 bases clipped from V and 8 bases from J, the junction kept 14 bases outside the gene matches. Per the germline V gene, CDR1 is GTSNPN and CDR2 is SVGIG (reference sequence). CDR3 bases: TGTGCCTGGAATCCACCCCGGGACAGGGGGCCGCGGGGCTACACCTTC. It translates to CAWNPPRDRGPRGYTF.

The CDR3 nucleotides read TGTGCCAGCAGCTCCAGACAGGGGACAGCATATAGCAATCAGCCCCAGCATTTT. Its translation is CASSSRQGTAYSNQPQHF. The chain couples TRBV27 to TRBJ1-5; 8 nucleotides agree with TRBD1. Germline CDR1 is MNHEY and CDR2 is SMNVEV (reference sequence). J lost 0 bases, V lost 6 bases, and 13 bases had no gene match. The CDR3 has 18 residues.

Only a few counts were recorded for this clone. The chain couples TRBV11-2 to TRBJ1-2, with 12 bases matching TRBD1. The CDR3 sequence is 15 residues long. J lost 4 bases, V lost 5 bases, and 5 bases had no gene match. Germline CDR1 and CDR2: SGHAT and FQNNGV. CDR3 residues: CASSLPGQGAYGYTF. The DNA of the CDR3 is TGTGCCAGCAGCCTTCCGGGACAGGGGGCCTATGGCTACACCTTC.

The rearrangement links TRBV25-1 to TRBJ1-4, with D possibly matching TRBD1 (6 bases). With 5 bases removed from V and 7 bases from J, the gap between germline ends came to 20 bases. CDR3 size: 16 residues. The V gene's germline CDR1 is MGHDK and CDR2 SYGVNS. This CDR3 is CASSSRDNLEGEKLFF. The CDR3 region has the DNA TGTGCCAGCAGTTCCAGGGACAATTTGGAAGGTGAAAAACTGTTTTTT.

This chain joins TRBV5-4 and TRBJ2-7; D unclear. This CDR3 comprises 13 residues. The germline V and J ends were trimmed by 3 bases and 0 bases, with 7 bases remaining between them. Germline values: CDR1 SGHNT, CDR2 YYREEE (reference sequence). For the CDR3, the DNA is TGTGCCAGCAGCTCAGCGAGCTCCTACGAGCAGTACTTC. Amino acid sequence: CASSSASSYEQYF.

The chain combines TRBV24-1 with TRBJ2-7, with D maybe TRBD2 (5 bases). The V gene lost 1 base and the J gene lost 7 bases, with 13 bases spanning the gap. CDR3 size: 14 residues. Germline V gives CDR1 KGHDR, CDR2 SFDVKD. Here the CDR3 reads CATSDLEGSREQYF. Written as DNA, the CDR3 is TGTGCCACCAGTGATTTAGAGGGTTCGCGGGAGCAGTACTTC.

The chain is built from TRBV27 and TRBJ1-5, with D possibly TRBD1 on 6 matching bases. This CDR3 region has 16 residues. V shed 5 bases and J shed 1 base, with 15 bases lying between them. The germline CDR1 and CDR2 sequences are MNHEY and SMNVEV (reference sequence). In nucleotides, the CDR3 is TGTGCCAGCAGTGCAGGGGACGTCATCAGCAATCAGCCCCAGCATTTT. This codes for CASSAGDVISNQPQHF.

The rearrangement joins TRBV4-3 to TRBJ1-5; D not certain. The CDR3 runs to 13 residues. Germline lookup yields CDR1 LGHNA and CDR2 YSLEER. Deletions cut 2 bases from V and 4 bases from J, with 6 bases between. The chain's CDR3 is CASSQFRNQPQHF. The CDR3 DNA sequence: TGCGCCAGCAGCCAATTTAGAAATCAGCCCCAGCATTTT.

This chain uses TRBV11-2 with TRBJ1-3; D might be TRBD1 (5 bases). The V and J ends lost 7 bases and 8 bases respectively, with 15 bases between them. Germline V lookup: CDR1 SGHAT, CDR2 FQNNGV. CDR3 size: 13 residues. CDR3 amino acids: CASNLGGTDTIYF. Written as DNA, the CDR3 is TGTGCCAGCAACCTGGGAGGGACGGACACCATATATTTT.

By its share, this clone is medium-sized. The chain joins TRBV5-1 to TRBJ2-1, with TRBD1 matching over 11 bases. Germline trimming cut 4 bases from V and 8 bases from J; bases unmatched to any gene: 5. This CDR3 is built from 14 residues. Germline CDR1 and CDR2: SGHRS and YFSETQ. The CDR3 is CASSTGQGADEQFF. CDR3 bases: TGCGCCAGCAGCACCGGACAGGGGGCGGATGAGCAGTTCTTC.

In its sample, this clone was seen a few times. This rearrangement joins TRBV19 to TRBJ1-5, with 8 bases that match TRBD1. After removal of 4 bases from V and 1 base from J, the junction contained 9 bases not matched to a gene. The CDR3 length is 17 residues. Looked up from germline, CDR1 is LNHDA and CDR2 is SQIVND (reference sequence). CDR3 in amino acids: CASSSRGLGLSNQPQHF. CDR3 nucleotide sequence: TGTGCCAGTAGTAGCAGGGGGCTTGGTTTAAGCAATCAGCCCCAGCATTTT.

The V and J genes are TRBV30 and TRBJ2-3; TRBD2 aligns across 11 bases. Per the germline V gene, CDR1 is GTSNPN and CDR2 is SVGIG (reference sequence). This CDR3 has 14 amino acids. The J segment lost 4 bases and the V segment lost 4 bases, leaving 4 bases of the junction unmatched. The CDR3 nucleotides are TGTGCCTGGAAAATAGCGGGGGGGGCAGATACGCAGTATTTT. It is translated as CAWKIAGGADTQYF.

The chain uses TRBV7-8 and TRBJ1-3; no clear D. The length of the CDR3 is 14 residues. V shed 5 bases and J shed 4 bases, with 12 bases lying between them. CDR1 and CDR2 from the germline V gene are SGHVS and FQNEAQ. This CDR3 reads CASSPSWRGNTIYF. In nucleotides, the CDR3 is TGTGCCAGCAGCCCCAGTTGGAGGGGAAACACCATATATTTT.

The chain combines TRBV4-1 with TRBJ1-4, with 9 nucleotides matching TRBD1. The CDR3 is 14 amino acids. Unmatched junction bases numbered 5, after V lost 8 bases and J lost 4 bases. Germline assignment: CDR1 MGHRA and CDR2 YSYEKL. As DNA, the CDR3 is TGCGCCAGCCATGGGACAGGGAGTAATGAAAAACTGTTTTTT. Protein sequence: CASHGTGSNEKLFF.